This record looks at one TCR beta chain sequence and its context. Its antigen is undetermined. The data stem from a study of cytomegalovirus exposure and HLA in healthy donors. Study conclusions and caveats: What a later analysis showed was that several of the most significant clusters appeared linked to common viral pathogens.

The PCR ran on 60 Vbeta and 13 Jbeta primers. Libraries were prepared by immunoSEQ multiplex PCR; TCRdb keeps only in-frame clonotypes and omits some of them. Here the sample spans 100,000 or so clones, 74% being singletons. The CDR3 sequence is 13 residues long. Germline V gives CDR1 SGHAT, CDR2 FQNNGV. V lost 4 bases and J 7 bases, leaving 13 bases between the germline ends. The sample was PBMCs. This clonotype was sampled from a man in his fifties in good health and CMV-seropositive. V gene TRBV11-2 combines with J gene TRBJ1-2; no reliable D call. The CDR3 loop reads CASSSVNDFGYTF. The CDR3 DNA reads TGTGCCAGCAGCTCAGTAAACGACTTTGGCTACACCTTC.